This T cell receptor beta chain was identified in a study of T-cell memory formation after mild COVID-19. Study summary: Largely, the TCR clusters proved donor specific.

The CDR3 spans 13 residues. The V and J ends lost 0 bases and 7 bases respectively, with 8 bases between them. Germline V gives CDR1 SGHRS, CDR2 YFSETQ. It was 5'RACE with constant-segment primers that produced the TCR alpha and TCR beta cDNA libraries, which carried sample barcodes and UMIs. In TCRdb, the 5' RACE reads were re-called with MiXCR into one record per CDR3 protein. The sample contains approximately 98,000 distinct CDR3 sequences, 15% to 20% of which appear only once. Source material: PBMCs or a T cell subset sorted from them (not recorded which). The chain carries TRBV5-1 and TRBJ1-5; D is uncertain. The TCR originated in a man between 18 and 29 years old who had mild COVID-19 (a few samples of this study predate the infection). Cell type and time point are not known. CDR3 DNA sequence: TGCGCCAGCAGCTTGGCCGGGGAGCAGCCCCAGCATTTT. It yields the protein CASSLAGEQPQHF.